In its sample, the clone carrying this TCR beta chain was seen many times. No antigen is known for it. The data are from a study of CD8 T cells in ankylosing spondylitis. Broader study findings: Earlier literature documents some of the motif variants in reactive arthritis synovial fluid and blood. A TCR beta motif of several highly homologous variants seemed to mark ankylosing spondylitis blood.

The ends were cut back, 0 bases at V and 15 bases at J, with 15 bases in the middle. The length of the CDR3 is 13 residues. Germline lookup yields CDR1 SGHRS and CDR2 YFSETQ. TCRdb recomputed calls from the 5' RACE reads with MiXCR, one row per CDR3 protein. Of 500,000 to 650,000 distinct CDR3 sequences listed, 5.3% are singletons. This chain uses TRBV5-1 with TRBJ1-4; possible D gene TRBD1, 5 bases. The sample consisted of blood, either unsorted or a sorted T cell fraction (not recorded which). This sequence was found in a male donor with ankylosing spondylitis. CDR3 nucleotide sequence: TGCGCCAGCAGCTTGGCCGGGGCCTCGCGGTTGTTTTTT. This translates into CASSLAGASRLFF.